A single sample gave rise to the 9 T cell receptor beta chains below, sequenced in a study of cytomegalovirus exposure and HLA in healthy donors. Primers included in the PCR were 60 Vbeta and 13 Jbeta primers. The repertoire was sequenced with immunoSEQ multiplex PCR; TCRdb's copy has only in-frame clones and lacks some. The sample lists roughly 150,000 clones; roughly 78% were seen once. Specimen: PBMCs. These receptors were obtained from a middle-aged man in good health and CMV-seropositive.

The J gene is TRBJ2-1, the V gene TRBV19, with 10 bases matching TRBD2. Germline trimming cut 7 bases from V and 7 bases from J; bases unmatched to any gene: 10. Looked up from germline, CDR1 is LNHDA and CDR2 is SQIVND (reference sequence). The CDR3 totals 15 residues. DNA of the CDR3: TGTGCCAGTATCTCGTCTAGCGGGGGACGGAATGAGCAGTTCTTC. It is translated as CASISSSGGRNEQFF.

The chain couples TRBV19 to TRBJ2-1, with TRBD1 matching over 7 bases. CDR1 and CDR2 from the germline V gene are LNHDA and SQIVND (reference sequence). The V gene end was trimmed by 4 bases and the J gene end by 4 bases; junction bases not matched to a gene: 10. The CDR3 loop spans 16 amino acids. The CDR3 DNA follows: TGTGCCAGTAGTAGAGAGCACAGGGGTATTTACAATGAGCAGTTCTTC. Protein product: CASSREHRGIYNEQFF.

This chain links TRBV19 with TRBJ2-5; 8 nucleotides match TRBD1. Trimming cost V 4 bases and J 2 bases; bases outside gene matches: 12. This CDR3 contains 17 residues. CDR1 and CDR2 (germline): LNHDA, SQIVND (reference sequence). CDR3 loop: CASSKTGDRVSQETQYF. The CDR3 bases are TGTGCCAGTAGTAAGACAGGGGATCGAGTGAGTCAAGAGACCCAGTACTTC.

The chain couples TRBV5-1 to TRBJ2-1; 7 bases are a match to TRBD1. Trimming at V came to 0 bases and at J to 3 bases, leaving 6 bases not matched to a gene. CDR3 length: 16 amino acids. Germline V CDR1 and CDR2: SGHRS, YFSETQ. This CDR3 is CASSLARTGLYNEQFF. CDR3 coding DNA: TGCGCCAGCAGCTTGGCGCGGACAGGCCTCTACAATGAGCAGTTCTTC.

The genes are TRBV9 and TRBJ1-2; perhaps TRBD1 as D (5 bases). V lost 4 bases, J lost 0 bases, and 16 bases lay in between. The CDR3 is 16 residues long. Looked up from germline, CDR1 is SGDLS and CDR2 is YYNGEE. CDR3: CASSSGRGYTNYGYTF. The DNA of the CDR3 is TGTGCCAGCAGCTCCGGGAGGGGATATACTAACTATGGCTACACCTTC.

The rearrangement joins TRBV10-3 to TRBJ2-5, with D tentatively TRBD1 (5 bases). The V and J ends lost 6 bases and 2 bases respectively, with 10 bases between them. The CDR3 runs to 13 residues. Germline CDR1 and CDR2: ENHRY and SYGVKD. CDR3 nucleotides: TGTGCCATCAGATCTGACAGTCAAGAGACCCAGTACTTC. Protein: CAIRSDSQETQYF.

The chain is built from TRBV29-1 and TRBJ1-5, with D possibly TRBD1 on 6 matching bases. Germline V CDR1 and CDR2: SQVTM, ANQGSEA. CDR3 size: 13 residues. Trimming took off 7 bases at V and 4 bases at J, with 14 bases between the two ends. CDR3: CSAGQKRNQPQHF. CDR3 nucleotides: TGCAGCGCTGGACAGAAAAGGAATCAGCCCCAGCATTTT. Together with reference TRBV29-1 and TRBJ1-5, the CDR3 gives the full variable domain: SAVISQKPSRDICQRGTSLTIQCQVDSQVTMMFWYRQQPGQSLTLIATANQGSEATYESGFVIDKFPISRPNLTFSTLTVSNMSPEDSSIYLCSAGQKRNQPQHFGDGTRLSIL.

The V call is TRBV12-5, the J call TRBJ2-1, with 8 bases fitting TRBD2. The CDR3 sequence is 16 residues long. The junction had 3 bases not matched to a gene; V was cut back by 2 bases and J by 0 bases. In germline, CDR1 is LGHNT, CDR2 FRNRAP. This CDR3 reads CASGLTSGNSYNEQFF. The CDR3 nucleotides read TGTGCTAGTGGTTTGACTAGCGGCAACTCCTACAATGAGCAGTTCTTC.

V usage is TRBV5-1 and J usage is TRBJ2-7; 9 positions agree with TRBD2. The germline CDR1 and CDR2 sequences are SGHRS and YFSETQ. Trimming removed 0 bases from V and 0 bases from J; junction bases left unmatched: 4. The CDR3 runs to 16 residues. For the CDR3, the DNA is TGCGCCAGCAGCTTGGGACTAGCGGAGGGCTCCTACGAGCAGTACTTC. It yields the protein CASSLGLAEGSYEQYF. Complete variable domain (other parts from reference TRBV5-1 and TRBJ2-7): KAGVTQTPRYLIKTRGQQVTLSCSPISGHRSVSWYQQTPGQGLQFLFEYFSETQRNKGNFPGRFSGRQFSNSRSEMNVSTLELGDSALYLCASSLGLAEGSYEQYFGPGTRLTVT.